This TCR beta chain was obtained from a study of blood T cell repertoires in COVID-19 (dated by TCRdb to 2018 to 2020). For context, the study as a whole: Samples covering the acute and convalescent phases of COVID-19 were provided by collaborators in the United States, Italy and Spain. Where HLA class I and class II types were available, the types were taken from metadata supplied by the sample provider, not from assay-based typing. The dataset comprised deeply sampled blood TCRbeta repertoires from subjects exposed to, actively infected with, or recovered from COVID-19. The repertoires were released in a freely available public database meant as a resource for research on the immune response to SARS-CoV-2. The prospective study material was composed of cDNA or gDNA derived from T cells, B-cell-depleted T cells, or PBMCs. The samples were drawn from two sources: the first 160 participants of the ongoing ImmuneRACE study, and 1,200 or so subjects contributed by 6 global collaborators. The sample metadata nearly always contained a de-identified subject ID, COVID-19 status, age in years and sex.

TCRbeta CDR3 regions were amplified from genomic DNA by means of the immunoSEQ Assay, a bias-controlled multiplex PCR. In the authors' own workflow: Nucleated cell counts per sample were estimated from amplification of reference gene primers within the assay. To quantify the absolute abundance of each unique TCRbeta CDR3 rearrangement, sequence reads were collapsed and filtered. For each sample, productive Simpson clonality was calculated by taking the square root of Simpson's diversity index across productive rearrangements. This immuneACCESS table, as held by TCRdb, lists in-frame sequences with V and J called but not all clones. Of the missing ones, under half trace to an unresolved V gene in checked studies; the others have no known cause. The DNA was the basis for D and trimming; V, J and clone size are from that table. The sample data list some 530,000 clones, and roughly 85% of these were observed just once. Clones ranked in the top ten supply about 3% of the sample.

Collaborating institutions collected whole blood in K2EDTA tubes following their own protocols. For TCRbeta analysis, collaborator samples were shipped as frozen whole blood, as isolated PBMCs, or as DNA extracted from either sample type. V trim: 0 bases; J trim: 4 bases; unmatched bases: 7. CDR1 and CDR2, per the germline V gene, are MNHEY and SVGAGI. The CDR3 runs 16 residues from the cysteine to the phenylalanine. The read is trimmed to its CDR3 DNA, 48 bases read in frame from base 1. Comment on this clone: Its antigen is unknown. No per-base quality is available; no much larger clone lies one base away.

Paper-wide results and their limitations: The amount of clinical and demographic metadata varied by source and participant and was provided uncurated.

This TCR was sampled from a human donor in a cohort sampled during active COVID-19. The sequenced material came from peripheral blood. The chain joins TRBV6-5 to TRBJ2-7, and 9 bases in between align with TRBD2. The nucleotides read TGTGCCAGCAGTTACTCGATGGCGGGAGGGCCGTACGAGCAGTACTTC. Translated, this gives CASSYSMAGGPYEQYF.